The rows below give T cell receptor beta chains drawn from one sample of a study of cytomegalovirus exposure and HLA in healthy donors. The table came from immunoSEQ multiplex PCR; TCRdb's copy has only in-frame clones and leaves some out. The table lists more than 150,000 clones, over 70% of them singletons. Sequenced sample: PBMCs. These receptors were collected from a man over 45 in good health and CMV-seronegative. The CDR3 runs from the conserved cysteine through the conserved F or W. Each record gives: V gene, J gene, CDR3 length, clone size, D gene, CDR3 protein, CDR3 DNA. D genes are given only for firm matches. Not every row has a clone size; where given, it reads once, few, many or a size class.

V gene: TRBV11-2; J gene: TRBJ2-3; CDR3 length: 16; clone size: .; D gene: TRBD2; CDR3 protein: CASSLKLAGSTDTQYF; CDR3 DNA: TGTGCCAGCAGCTTAAAACTAGCGGGGAGCACAGATACGCAGTATTTT
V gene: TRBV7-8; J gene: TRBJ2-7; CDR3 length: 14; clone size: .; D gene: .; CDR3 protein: CASSLWLEAREQYF; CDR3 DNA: TGTGCCAGCAGCTTATGGCTGGAGGCCAGAGAGCAGTACTTC
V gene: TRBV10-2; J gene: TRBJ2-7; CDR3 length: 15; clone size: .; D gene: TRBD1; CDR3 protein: CASSEANRGVYEQYF; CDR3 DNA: TGCGCCAGCAGTGAGGCCAACAGGGGGGTGTACGAGCAGTACTTC
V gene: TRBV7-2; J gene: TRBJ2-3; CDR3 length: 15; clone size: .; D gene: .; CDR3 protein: CASSPRGRVVDTQYF; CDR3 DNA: TGTGCCAGCAGCCCCCGGGGAAGGGTCGTAGATACGCAGTATTTT
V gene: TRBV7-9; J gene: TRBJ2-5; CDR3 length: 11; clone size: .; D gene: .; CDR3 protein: CSSSSIETQYF; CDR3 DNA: TGTTCCAGCAGCTCTATAGAGACCCAGTACTTC
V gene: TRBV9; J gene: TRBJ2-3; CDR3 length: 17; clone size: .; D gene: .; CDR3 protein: CASSPITAGGFSDTQYF; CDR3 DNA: TGTGCCAGCAGCCCTATCACGGCGGGCGGTTTCTCAGATACGCAGTATTTT
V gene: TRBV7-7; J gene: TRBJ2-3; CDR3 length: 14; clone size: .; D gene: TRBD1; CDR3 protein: CASSLGTGGDTQYF; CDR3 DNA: TGTGCCAGCAGCTTGGGGACAGGAGGAGATACGCAGTATTTT
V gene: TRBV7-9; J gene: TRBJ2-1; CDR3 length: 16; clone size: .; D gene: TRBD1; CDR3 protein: CASSFPPGQVMNEQFF; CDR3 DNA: TGTGCCAGCAGTTTTCCACCGGGACAGGTTATGAATGAGCAGTTCTTC
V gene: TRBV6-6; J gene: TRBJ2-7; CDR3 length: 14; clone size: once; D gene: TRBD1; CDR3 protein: CASSFLGQGSEQYF; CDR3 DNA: TGTGCCAGCAGTTTTTTAGGACAGGGTAGCGAGCAGTACTTC
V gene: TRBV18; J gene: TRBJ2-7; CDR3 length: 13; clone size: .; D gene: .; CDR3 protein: CASSPDSNYEQYF; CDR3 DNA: TGTGCCAGCTCACCGGACAGCAACTACGAGCAGTACTTC
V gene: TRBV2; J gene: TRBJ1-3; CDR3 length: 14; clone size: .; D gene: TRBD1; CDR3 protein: CASSRDRPGNTIYF; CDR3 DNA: TGTGCCAGCAGCCGGGACAGACCCGGAAACACCATATATTTT
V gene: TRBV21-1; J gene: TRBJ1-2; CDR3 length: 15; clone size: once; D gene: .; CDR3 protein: CASSLPLDRGNGYTF; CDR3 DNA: TGTGCCAGCAGCCTCCCTTTGGACAGAGGGAATGGCTACACCTTC
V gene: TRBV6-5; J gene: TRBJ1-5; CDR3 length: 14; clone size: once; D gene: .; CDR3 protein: CASSYPSYNQPQHF; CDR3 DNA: TGTGCCAGCAGTTACCCCAGTTACAATCAGCCCCAGCATTTT
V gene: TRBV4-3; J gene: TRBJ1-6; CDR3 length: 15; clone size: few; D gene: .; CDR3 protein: CASSQGVAYNSPLHF; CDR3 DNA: TGCGCCAGCAGCCAAGGAGTGGCCTATAATTCACCCCTCCACTTT
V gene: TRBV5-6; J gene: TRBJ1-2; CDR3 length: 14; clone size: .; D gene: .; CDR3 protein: CASSSTGFDYGYTF; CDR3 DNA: TGTGCCAGCAGTTCTACAGGGTTCGACTATGGCTACACCTTC
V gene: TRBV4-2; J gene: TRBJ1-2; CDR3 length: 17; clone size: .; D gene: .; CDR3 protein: CASSQTSSGGPLYGYTF; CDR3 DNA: TGTGCCAGCAGCCAAACCTCGTCGGGGGGTCCCCTCTATGGCTACACCTTC
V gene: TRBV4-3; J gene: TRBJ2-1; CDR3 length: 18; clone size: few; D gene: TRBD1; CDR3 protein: CASSRLPGQGTFYNEQFF; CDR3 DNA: TGCGCCAGCAGCCGACTACCGGGACAGGGAACATTCTACAATGAGCAGTTCTTC
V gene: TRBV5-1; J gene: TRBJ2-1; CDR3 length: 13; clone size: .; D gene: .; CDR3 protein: CASSLGVEDEQFF; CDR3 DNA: TGCGCCAGCAGCTTGGGAGTTGAGGATGAGCAGTTCTTC
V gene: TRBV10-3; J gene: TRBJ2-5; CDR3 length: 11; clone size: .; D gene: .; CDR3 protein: CAIRSEETQYF; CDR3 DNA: TGTGCCATCAGATCCGAGGAGACCCAGTACTTC
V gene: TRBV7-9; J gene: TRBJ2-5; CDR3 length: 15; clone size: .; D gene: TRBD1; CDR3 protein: CASSFGQGAIETQYF; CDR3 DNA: TGTGCCAGCAGCTTTGGGCAGGGGGCTATCGAGACCCAGTACTTC
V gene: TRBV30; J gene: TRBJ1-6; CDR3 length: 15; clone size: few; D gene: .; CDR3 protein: CAWIYPLAYNSPLHF; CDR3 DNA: TGTGCCTGGATCTACCCTCTCGCCTATAATTCACCCCTCCACTTT
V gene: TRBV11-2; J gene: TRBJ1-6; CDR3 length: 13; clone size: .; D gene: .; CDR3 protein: CASSLAGDSPLHF; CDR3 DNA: TGTGCCAGCAGCTTAGCAGGGGATTCACCCCTCCACTTT
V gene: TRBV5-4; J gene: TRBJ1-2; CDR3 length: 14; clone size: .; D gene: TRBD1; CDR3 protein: CASRDRGRTYGYTF; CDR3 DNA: TGTGCCAGCAGGGACAGGGGGCGTACCTATGGCTACACCTTC
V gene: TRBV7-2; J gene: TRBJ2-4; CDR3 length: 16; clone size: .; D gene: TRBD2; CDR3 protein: CASSLIGGALRNIQYF; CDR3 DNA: TGTGCCAGCAGCTTAATCGGGGGGGCCCTCCGGAACATTCAGTACTTC
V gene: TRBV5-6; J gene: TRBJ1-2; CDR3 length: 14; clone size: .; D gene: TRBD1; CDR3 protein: CASSSLKGAYGYTF; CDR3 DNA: TGTGCCAGCAGCTCATTGAAGGGGGCTTATGGCTACACCTTC
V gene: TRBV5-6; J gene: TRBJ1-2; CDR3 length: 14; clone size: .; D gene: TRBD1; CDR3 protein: CASSFQEGAYGYTF; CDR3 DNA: TGTGCCAGCAGCTTTCAAGAGGGGGCCTATGGCTACACCTTC
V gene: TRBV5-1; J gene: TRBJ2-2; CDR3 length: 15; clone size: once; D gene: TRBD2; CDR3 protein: CASSLGTSFTGELFF; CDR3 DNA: TGCGCCAGCAGCTTGGGGACTAGCTTTACCGGGGAGCTGTTTTTT
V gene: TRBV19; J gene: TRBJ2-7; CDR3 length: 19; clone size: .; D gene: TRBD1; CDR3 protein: CASSPRDREWKRGYYEQYF; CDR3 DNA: TGTGCCAGTAGTCCTCGGGACAGGGAGTGGAAAAGAGGTTACTACGAGCAGTACTTC
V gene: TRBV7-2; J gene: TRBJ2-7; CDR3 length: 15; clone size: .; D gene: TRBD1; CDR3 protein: CASSLFRGPSYEQYF; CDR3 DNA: TGTGCCAGCAGCTTATTTAGGGGGCCATCCTACGAGCAGTACTTC
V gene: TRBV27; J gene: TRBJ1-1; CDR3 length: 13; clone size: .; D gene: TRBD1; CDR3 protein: CASSATGRTEAFF; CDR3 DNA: TGTGCCAGCAGTGCGACAGGGAGGACTGAAGCTTTCTTT
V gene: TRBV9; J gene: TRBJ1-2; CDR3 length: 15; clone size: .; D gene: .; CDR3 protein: CASSVEGTAYYGYTF; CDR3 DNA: TGTGCCAGCAGCGTGGAGGGGACCGCTTACTATGGCTACACCTTC
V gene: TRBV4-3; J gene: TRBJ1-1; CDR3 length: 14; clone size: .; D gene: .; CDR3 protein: CASSPRATNTEAFF; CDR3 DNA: TGCGCCAGCAGCCCCAGGGCCACGAACACTGAAGCTTTCTTT
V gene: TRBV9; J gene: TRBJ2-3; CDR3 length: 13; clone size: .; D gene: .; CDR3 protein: CASSGGPTDTQYF; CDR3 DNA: TGTGCCAGCAGCGGCGGCCCCACAGATACGCAGTATTTT
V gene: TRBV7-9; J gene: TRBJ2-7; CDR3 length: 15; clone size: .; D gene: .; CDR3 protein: CASSLGAGLSYEQYF; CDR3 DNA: TGTGCCAGCAGCTTAGGTGCAGGGCTCTCCTACGAGCAGTACTTC
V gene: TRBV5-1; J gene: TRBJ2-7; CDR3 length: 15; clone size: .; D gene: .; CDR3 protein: CASSLVQGSSYEQYF; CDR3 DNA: TGCGCCAGCAGCTTGGTGCAGGGGAGCTCCTACGAGCAGTACTTC
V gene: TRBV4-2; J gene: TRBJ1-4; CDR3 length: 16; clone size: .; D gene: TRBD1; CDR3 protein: CASSQGQGAVNEKLFF; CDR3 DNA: TGTGCCAGCAGCCAGGGACAGGGGGCCGTTAATGAAAAACTGTTTTTT
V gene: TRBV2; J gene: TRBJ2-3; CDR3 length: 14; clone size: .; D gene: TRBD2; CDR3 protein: CATRTSGNLDTQYF; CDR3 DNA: TGTGCCACCCGGACTAGCGGGAACCTAGATACGCAGTATTTT
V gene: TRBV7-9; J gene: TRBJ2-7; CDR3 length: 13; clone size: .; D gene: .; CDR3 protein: CSTLPRGIGEQYF; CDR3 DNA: TGTTCCACCCTCCCCCGGGGGATTGGGGAGCAGTACTTC
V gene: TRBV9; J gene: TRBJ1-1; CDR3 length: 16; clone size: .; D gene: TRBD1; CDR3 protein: CVSSEGDRPWNTEAFF; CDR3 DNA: TGTGTCAGCAGCGAAGGGGACAGACCATGGAACACTGAAGCTTTCTTT
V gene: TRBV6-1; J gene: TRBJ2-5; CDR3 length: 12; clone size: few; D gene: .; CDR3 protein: CASKGQQETQYF; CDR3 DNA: TGTGCCAGCAAAGGACAGCAAGAGACCCAGTACTTC
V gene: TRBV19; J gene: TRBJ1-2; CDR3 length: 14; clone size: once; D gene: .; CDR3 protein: CASGGRERQNGYTF; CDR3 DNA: TGTGCCAGTGGGGGCAGGGAGCGGCAAAATGGCTACACCTTC
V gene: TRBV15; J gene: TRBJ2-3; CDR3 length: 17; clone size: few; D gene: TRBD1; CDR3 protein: CATSRAGAGQGGDTQYF; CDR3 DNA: TGTGCCACCAGCAGGGCAGGGGCCGGACAGGGAGGAGATACGCAGTATTTT